This TCR beta chain stems from a study of PD-L1 blockade in urothelial cancer. The data were produced by immunoSEQ multiplex PCR, yet TCRdb's version contains in-frame clones alone and is incomplete. In the table there are just over 40,000 clones, around 84% of which are singletons. The CDR3 sequence is 14 residues long. V lost 4 bases, J lost 6 bases, and 16 bases lay in between. CDR1 is SGDLS and CDR2 is YYNGEE in the germline V gene. Time point denoted: peripheral blood 6 weeks after treatment start. This clonotype originated in a man between 65 and 85 years old with urothelial cancer. This chain connects TRBV9 to TRBJ1-2, with D tentatively TRBD1 (6 bases). Sequencing used PBMCs, obtained around atezolizumab (anti-PD-L1) treatment. CDR3 nucleotide sequence: TGTGCCAGCAGCACCTCACAGGGACGCAATGGCTACACCTTC. As protein: CASSTSQGRNGYTF.